This entry lists 28 T cell receptor beta chains sequenced from one sample in a study of OX40 agonist ivuxolimab in advanced cancers. This table comes from immunoSEQ multiplex PCR, and its TCRdb copy is limited to in-frame clones, with some not included. The sample has some 87,000 clones; 85% to 95% are singletons. The source material was CD4+ or CD8+ T cells sorted from blood, sampled in a trial of the OX40 agonist ivuxolimab. The receptors originated from an adult with an advanced solid tumor such as melanoma, head and neck, liver or kidney cancer.

Only one count was recorded for this clone. The genes are TRBV11-2 and TRBJ1-1; unclear D gene. CDR3 size: 14 residues. CDR1 is SGHAT, CDR2 FQNNGV, per germline. Trimming left V 2 bases short and J 0 bases short, with 7 bases between. CDR3 in DNA: TGTGCCAGCAGCTTATCAGACTTGAACACTGAAGCTTTCTTT. Protein product: CASSLSDLNTEAFF.

The chain combines TRBV11-1 with TRBJ1-1, with D perhaps matching TRBD1 (5 bases). Trimming cost V 6 bases and J 4 bases, with 15 bases left between them. CDR3 size: 14 residues. Germline assignment: CDR1 SGHAT and CDR2 FQDESV (reference sequence). CDR3 amino acids: CASSFSRAGTEAFF. The DNA of the CDR3 is TGTGCCAGCAGTTTCTCCAGGGCGGGCACTGAAGCTTTCTTT.

V is TRBV5-8 and J is TRBJ1-2; D is unresolved. The CDR3 is 14 residues long. Germline V gene data show CDR1 as SGHTS and CDR2 as YDEGEE. Trimming left V 4 bases short and J 4 bases short, with 14 bases between. In DNA, the CDR3 is TGTGCCAGCAGCCTGGAGGCGGGGTTCTATGGCTACACCTTC. It specifies CASSLEAGFYGYTF.

This clone was seen more than once but under ten times. The chain employs TRBV2 and TRBJ1-3; D is possibly TRBD1 (5 bases). V gave up 7 bases and J gave up 0 bases, with 10 bases separating them. This CDR3 is built from 14 residues. The germline V gene encodes CDR1 SNHLY and CDR2 FYNNEI. The CDR3 reads CASTSGHSGNTIYF. The CDR3 DNA reads TGTGCCAGCACCTCGGGGCACTCTGGAAACACCATATATTTT. The full variable domain, its missing parts supplied by reference TRBV2 and TRBJ1-3, is EPEVTQTPSHQVTQMGQEVILRCVPISNHLYFYWYRQILGQKVEFLVSFYNNEISEKSEIFDDQFSVERPDGSNFTLKIRSTKLEDSAMYFCASTSGHSGNTIYFGEGSWLTVV.

The rearrangement links TRBV29-1 to TRBJ2-7, with D perhaps matching TRBD1 (6 bases). Trimming stripped 4 bases from V and 3 bases from J, with 13 bases between. The CDR3 length is 13 residues. From germline, CDR1 is SQVTM and CDR2 ANQGSEA. In DNA form, the CDR3 reads TGCAGCGTTGTTCCAGGGGTCAACTACGAGCAGTACTTC. This gives the protein CSVVPGVNYEQYF.

CDR3 region: CALTSGRNNEQFF. Here the CDR3 DNA reads TGTGCCCTAACTAGCGGGAGAAACAATGAGCAGTTCTTC. The V call is TRBV28, the J call TRBJ2-1; the match to TRBD2 covers 11 bases. The length of the CDR3 is 13 residues. The V and J ends lost 11 bases and 5 bases, in that order; junction bases with no gene match: 5. Per germline, CDR1 MDHEN and CDR2 SYDVKM. Based on the CDR3 plus reference TRBV28 and TRBJ2-1, the full variable domain is DVKVTQSSRYLVKRTGEKVFLECVQDMDHENMFWYRQDPGLGLRLIYFSYDVKMKEKGDIPEGYSVSREKKERFSLILESASTNQTSMYLCALTSGRNNEQFFGPGTRLTVL.

J is TRBJ2-1 and V is TRBV7-2; possibly TRBD1 or TRBD2 for D (5 bases each). V lost 4 bases and J lost 4, with 11 bases in between. CDR3 size: 14 residues. CDR1 and CDR2 (germline): SGHTA, FQGNSA. Here the CDR3 DNA reads TGTGCCAGCAGCTCCCTGGGACGTTACAATGAGCAGTTCTTC. Its translation is CASSSLGRYNEQFF.

The rearrangement links TRBV7-6 to TRBJ2-7, with TRBD2 matching 7 bases. The CDR3 length is 13 residues. Germline CDR1 is SGHVS and CDR2 is FNYEAQ. The junction had 3 bases not matched to a gene; V was cut back by 4 bases and J by 3 bases. Here the CDR3 reads CASSSRTSYEQYF. DNA for the CDR3: TGTGCCAGCAGCTCCCGGACTAGCTACGAGCAGTACTTC.

The gene calls are TRBV5-1 and TRBJ2-1, with a possible D match to TRBD2 (5 bases). This CDR3 has 16 amino acids. Germline V CDR1 and CDR2: SGHRS, YFSETQ. V dropped 3 bases and J dropped 10 bases, with 23 bases sitting between them. The CDR3 loop is CASSSQPGSGSGEQFF. The CDR3 DNA follows: TGCGCCAGCAGCTCCCAGCCCGGCTCCGGGTCGGGGGAGCAGTTCTTC. Full variable domain (missing parts from reference TRBV5-1 and TRBJ2-1): KAGVTQTPRYLIKTRGQQVTLSCSPISGHRSVSWYQQTPGQGLQFLFEYFSETQRNKGNFPGRFSGRQFSNSRSEMNVSTLELGDSALYLCASSSQPGSGSGEQFFGPGTRLTVL.

The chain is built from TRBV7-8 and TRBJ2-4; 10 bases agree with TRBD1. Germline V CDR1 and CDR2: SGHVS, FQNEAQ. The junction had 9 bases not matched to a gene; V was cut back by 10 bases and J by 9 bases. The CDR3 extends over 13 amino acids. DNA of the CDR3: TGTGCCACCCGACAGGGGGCATCGGGCATTCAGTACTTC. This gives the protein CATRQGASGIQYF.

Concerning this clone itself: Sequence at one end of the junction differs from germline and may be a read error. The chain couples TRBV7-7 to TRBJ2-3; D is perhaps TRBD1 or TRBD2 (5 bases each). The CDR3 length is 16 residues. Per the germline V gene, CDR1 is SSHAT and CDR2 is FNYEAQ (reference sequence). The CDR3 protein is CASSLSARGFTDTQYF. In DNA, the CDR3 is TGTGCTAGCAGCTTAAGTGCGAGGGGATTCACAGATACGCAGTATTTT.

The chain is built from TRBV11-3 and TRBJ2-3; TRBD2 agrees at 11 bases. This CDR3 contains 17 residues. CDR1 is SGHNT, CDR2 YENEEA, per germline. V lost 2 bases and J lost 0; bases outside the gene matches: 4. CDR3 amino acids: CASSLRRLAGSTDTQYF. CDR3 nucleotides: TGTGCCAGCAGCTTAAGGAGACTAGCGGGGAGCACAGATACGCAGTATTTT.

Note on this clone: Other nucleotide sequences from this sample produce the same CDR3. The chain is built from TRBV10-3 and TRBJ2-3; D call uncertain. The CDR3 extends over 12 amino acids. Trimming removed 0 bases from V and 3 bases from J, with 1 base in between. Germline V gene lookup returns CDR1 ENHRY and CDR2 SYGVKD. In DNA, the CDR3 is TGTGCCATCAGTGAGTCGACAGATACGCAGTATTTT. It encodes CAISESTDTQYF.

The rearrangement joins TRBV30 to TRBJ1-6; D is perhaps TRBD1 (5 bases). This CDR3 is 15 amino acids long. Trimming removed 3 bases from V and 9 bases from J, with 18 bases in between. Germline V CDR1 and CDR2: GTSNPN, SVGIG (reference sequence). The CDR3 loop reads CAWRFRGAILSPLHF. Here the CDR3 DNA reads TGTGCCTGGAGATTCCGCGGGGCAATACTTTCACCCCTCCACTTT.

The chain combines TRBV28 with TRBJ2-7; perhaps TRBD2 as D (7 bases). Germline values: CDR1 MDHEN, CDR2 SYDVKM. This CDR3 is built from 14 residues. Trimming took 5 bases from V and 3 from J, leaving 14 bases between them. Here the CDR3 DNA reads TGTGCCAGCAGTGGCCCGGGGGGCCGCTACGAGCAGTACTTC. This translates into CASSGPGGRYEQYF.

Only one count was recorded for this clone. The chain couples TRBV5-1 to TRBJ1-6; TRBD1 aligns across 7 bases. From germline, CDR1 is SGHRS and CDR2 YFSETQ. The CDR3 sequence is 15 residues long. The V segment lost 4 bases and the J segment 7 bases; nucleotides outside the gene matches: 8. The CDR3 DNA is TGCGCCAGCAGCCCTTCTGGACAGGCGAATTCACCCCTCCACTTT. Translated, it gives CASSPSGQANSPLHF.

CDR3 bases: TGTGCCAGCAGGAGTCAGGGGGCAGAGACAGATACGCAGTATTTT. Its protein is CASRSQGAETDTQYF. The genes are TRBV28 and TRBJ2-3; 8 nucleotides agree with TRBD1. Germline CDR1 is MDHEN and CDR2 is SYDVKM. This CDR3 region has 15 residues. With V trimmed by 6 bases and J by 3 bases, 8 bases remained unmatched.

The chain joins TRBV18 to TRBJ2-7; 7 bases line up with TRBD2. This CDR3 is built from 14 residues. Trimming at V came to 2 bases and at J to 1 base, leaving 2 bases not matched to a gene. CDR1 and CDR2 (germline): KGHSH, LQKENI. CDR3 in amino acids: CASSPSGNSYEQYF. CDR3 nucleotides: TGTGCCAGCTCACCAAGCGGGAATTCCTACGAGCAGTACTTC.

The chain employs TRBV29-1 and TRBJ2-1; D may be TRBD1 or TRBD2 (6 bases each). CDR1 and CDR2 from the germline V gene are SQVTM and ANQGSEA. This CDR3 is built from 12 residues. The V and J ends lost 4 bases and 5 bases respectively, with 9 bases between them. The DNA of the CDR3 is TGCAGCGTTGGGGGGGCCAACAATGAGCAGTTCTTC. Its translation: CSVGGANNEQFF.

This clone was picked up a small number of times. This chain uses TRBV28 with TRBJ1-1; no definite D call. Germline V gene sequence: CDR1 MDHEN, CDR2 SYDVKM. V lost 2 bases and J lost 4, with 11 bases in between. The CDR3 has 14 residues. The CDR3 reads CASSLREGFTEAFF. In DNA, the CDR3 is TGTGCCAGCAGTTTACGTGAGGGATTCACTGAAGCTTTCTTT.

The J gene is TRBJ1-3, the V gene TRBV7-9; 8 bases fit TRBD1. CDR1 is SEHNR and CDR2 is FQNEAQ in the germline V gene (reference sequence). CDR3 length: 14 amino acids. V lost 5 bases, J lost 1 base, and 1 base stayed unmatched. The CDR3 sequence is CASSRQGSGNTIYF. The CDR3 nucleotides read TGTGCCAGCAGCCGACAGGGGTCTGGAAACACCATATATTTT.

This rearrangement joins TRBV4-3 to TRBJ2-3; D remains unclear. Germline CDR1 and CDR2: LGHNA and YSLEER. The CDR3 has 14 amino acids. V lost 0 bases, J lost 0 bases, and 4 bases lay in between. The CDR3 region has the DNA TGCGCCAGCAGCCAAGAAGGGAGCACAGATACGCAGTATTTT. This translates into CASSQEGSTDTQYF.

The V and J genes are TRBV19 and TRBJ1-2; D possibly corresponds to TRBD1 (6 bases). The germline V and J ends were trimmed by 6 bases and 1 base, with 18 bases remaining between them. The CDR3 has 16 amino acids. Germline V CDR1 and CDR2: LNHDA, SQIVND (reference sequence). The CDR3 sequence is CASSPFGGRGNYGYTF. In DNA, the CDR3 is TGTGCCAGTAGCCCCTTTGGAGGCAGGGGTAACTATGGCTACACCTTC. Drawing the rest from reference TRBV19 and TRBJ1-2, the complete variable domain is DGGITQSPKYLFRKEGQNVTLSCEQNLNHDAMYWYRQDPGQGLRLIYYSQIVNDFQKGDIAEGYSVSREKKESFPLTVTSAQKNPTAFYLCASSPFGGRGNYGYTFGSGTRLTVV.

This clone appeared once. The rearrangement uses TRBV19 and TRBJ2-5; 8 bases are shared with TRBD1. Germline lookup yields CDR1 LNHDA and CDR2 SQIVND (reference sequence). After removal of 5 bases from V and 4 bases from J, the junction contained 3 bases not matched to a gene. The CDR3 extends over 13 amino acids. The CDR3 coding sequence is TGTGCCAGTAGTCCCACAGGGGGAGAGACCCAGTACTTC. Residues: CASSPTGGETQYF.

A remark on this clone: One end of the junction fails to match germline, which may point to a read error. Here the CDR3 reads CASGQGSHEQYF. Here the CDR3 DNA reads TGTGCCAGCGGACAGGGCTCCCACGAGCAGTACTTC. This chain uses TRBV6-1 with TRBJ2-7, with 8 bases fitting TRBD1. Germline CDR1 reads MNHNS; CDR2 reads SASEGT. The CDR3 loop spans 12 amino acids.

V usage is TRBV2 and J usage is TRBJ2-7, with 10 bases aligning to TRBD2. V lost 7 bases to trimming and J lost 2 bases; unmatched junction nucleotides: 8. Germline V lookup: CDR1 SNHLY, CDR2 FYNNEI. The CDR3 spans 15 residues. CDR3 sequence: CASNRLAGPTYEQYF. The CDR3 DNA sequence: TGTGCCAGCAACCGACTAGCGGGCCCTACCTACGAGCAGTACTTC.

The V and J genes are TRBV2 and TRBJ1-4, with 7 bases fitting TRBD1. CDR1 SNHLY and CDR2 FYNNEI come from the germline V gene. Losses at the gene ends were 6 bases for V and 5 bases for J; bases not matched to a gene: 9. CDR3 length: 15 amino acids. The DNA for the CDR3 is TGTGCCAGCAGACTGAGGGACAGTCCGAATGAAAAACTGTTTTTT. Amino acids: CASRLRDSPNEKLFF.

CDR3 loop: CATSRDRQGLGYGYTF. The DNA of the CDR3 is TGTGCCACCAGCAGAGATCGGCAGGGGTTGGGCTATGGCTACACCTTC. The chain joins TRBV15 to TRBJ1-2; possibly TRBD1 for D (6 bases). CDR1 is LNHNV and CDR2 is YYDKDF in the germline V gene (reference sequence). The CDR3 consists of 16 residues. V lost 0 bases to trimming and J lost 4 bases, with 15 bases between them.